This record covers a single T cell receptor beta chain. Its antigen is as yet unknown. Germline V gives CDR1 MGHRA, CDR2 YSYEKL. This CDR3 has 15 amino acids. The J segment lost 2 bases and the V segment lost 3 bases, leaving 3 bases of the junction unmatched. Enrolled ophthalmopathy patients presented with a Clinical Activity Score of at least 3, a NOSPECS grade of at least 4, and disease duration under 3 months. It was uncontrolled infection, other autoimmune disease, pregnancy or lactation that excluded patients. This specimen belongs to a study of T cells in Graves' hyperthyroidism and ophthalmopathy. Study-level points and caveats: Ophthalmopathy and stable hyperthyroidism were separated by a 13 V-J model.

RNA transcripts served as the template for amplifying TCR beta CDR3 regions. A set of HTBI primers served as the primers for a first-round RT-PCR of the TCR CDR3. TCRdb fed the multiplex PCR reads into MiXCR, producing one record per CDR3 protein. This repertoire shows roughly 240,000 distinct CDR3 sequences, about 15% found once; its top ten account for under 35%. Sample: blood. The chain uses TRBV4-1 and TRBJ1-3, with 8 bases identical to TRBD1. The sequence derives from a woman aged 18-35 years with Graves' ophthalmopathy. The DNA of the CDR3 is TGCGCCAGCAGCCACGGACAGGGAACTGGAAACACCATATATTTT. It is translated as CASSHGQGTGNTIYF.